The sequence of this T cell receptor (beta chain) was determined in a study of T cell changes during pregnancy in multiple sclerosis. The CDR3 is 13 amino acids. Trimming took off 10 bases at V and 2 bases at J, with 15 bases between the two ends. Germline CDR1 and CDR2: MNHNS and SASEGT. TCRdb keeps only in-frame clones here, not all; method: immunoSEQ multiplex PCR. The table includes roughly 75,000 clones, under 95% detected once. This TCR was sampled from a female donor in good health, enrolled as a control in a pregnancy study. Source: peripheral blood, taken after pregnancy. V usage is TRBV6-1 and J usage is TRBJ2-7; D is perhaps TRBD2 (5 bases). CDR3 protein: CATGREDAYEQYF. DNA of the CDR3: TGTGCCACCGGCCGGGAAGATGCCTACGAGCAGTACTTC.